The clone carrying this T cell receptor beta chain was seen more than once but under ten times. At least 7 million PBMCs were isolated per sample. Primers used in a second PCR of about 6 to 11 cycles were a sample-barcoded 5' primer and a J-beta primer mix. Carrying 12 random nucleotides, a template-switch adaptor labeled each individual cDNA molecule. Via MiXCR, TCRdb re-called the 5' RACE reads, giving one row per CDR3 protein. The sample consists of 1.4 million to 1.5 million distinct CDR3 sequences, approximately 38% of them appearing once. This specimen comes from a study of blood T cells in healthy people across ages. The germline V and J ends were trimmed by 3 bases and 6 bases, with 11 bases remaining between them. Germline V gives CDR1 SGHVS, CDR2 FQNEAQ. This CDR3 is built from 14 residues.

Sequencing was done on a sample of blood. This chain joins TRBV7-8 and TRBJ1-4; D is unclear. The source is a woman between 18 and 30 years old in good health. The CDR3 is CASSLGRGDEKLFF. CDR3 in DNA: TGTGCCAGCAGCTTGGGCCGGGGTGATGAAAAACTGTTTTTT.